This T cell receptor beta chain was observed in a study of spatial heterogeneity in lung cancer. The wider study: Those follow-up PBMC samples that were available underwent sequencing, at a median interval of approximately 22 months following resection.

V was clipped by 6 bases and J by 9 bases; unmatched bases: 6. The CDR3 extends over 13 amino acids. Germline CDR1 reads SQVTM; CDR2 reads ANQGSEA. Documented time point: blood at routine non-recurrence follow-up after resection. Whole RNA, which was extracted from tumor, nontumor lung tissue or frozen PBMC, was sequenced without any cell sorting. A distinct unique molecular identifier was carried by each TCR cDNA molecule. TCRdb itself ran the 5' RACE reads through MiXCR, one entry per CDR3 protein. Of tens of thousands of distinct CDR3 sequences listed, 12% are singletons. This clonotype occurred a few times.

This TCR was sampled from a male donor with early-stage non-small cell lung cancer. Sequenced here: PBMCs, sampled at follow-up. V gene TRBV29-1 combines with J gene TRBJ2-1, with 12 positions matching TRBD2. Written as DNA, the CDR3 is TGCAGCGTGTCTAGCGGGGGGGCAATTGAGCAGTTCTTC. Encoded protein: CSVSSGGAIEQFF.